This passage covers 10 T cell receptor beta chains from one sample sequenced in a study of patients with pleural tuberculosis. One entry per CDR3 protein results from TCRdb running MiXCR on the reads. The sample has some 29,000 distinct CDR3 sequences, 18% seen once. Sequencing was carried out using peripheral blood. The receptors come from a human donor with pleural tuberculosis.

Judged by abundance, this clonotype is medium-sized. The chain recombines TRBV2 with TRBJ2-5; no reliable D call. The CDR3 runs 14 residues. Germline V gene lookup returns CDR1 SNHLY and CDR2 FYNNEI. V was shortened by 6 bases and J by 3 bases, with 14 bases between the two germline ends. CDR3 in amino acids: CASSPPVAKETQYF. For the CDR3, the DNA is TGTGCCAGCAGCCCCCCTGTAGCCAAAGAGACCCAGTACTTC. The full variable domain, its missing parts supplied by reference TRBV2 and TRBJ2-5, is EPEVTQTPSHQVTQMGQEVILRCVPISNHLYFYWYRQILGQKVEFLVSFYNNEISEKSEIFDDQFSVERPDGSNFTLKIRSTKLEDSAMYFCASSPPVAKETQYFGPGTRLLVL.

Concerning this clonotype: The junction and the germline gene differ at one end; a read error may be behind it. The chain links TRBV10-2 to TRBJ1-1, with 8 bases matching TRBD1. Germline-derived CDR1 and CDR2 are WSHSY and SAAADI. The CDR3 totals 13 residues. This CDR3 reads CASGAGGSSEAFF. Written as DNA, the CDR3 is TGCGCCAGCGGAGCAGGGGGCTCGTCTGAGGCTTTCTTT.

Remarks on this clonotype: A much larger clone lies a single base off, so this may be a read error. The rearrangement uses TRBV3-1 and TRBJ2-7; maybe TRBD1 (6 bases). CDR3 length: 15 residues. Looked up from germline, CDR1 is LGHDT and CDR2 is YNNKEL (reference sequence). V lost 3 bases, J lost 2 bases, and 14 bases lay in between. CDR3 DNA: TGTGCCAGCAGCCAGGCCCTGGGGGCCGCCTACGAGCAGTACTTC. Translated: CASSQALGAAYEQYF.

With respect to this clonotype: Being one base from a much bigger clone, this may be a read error. The chain employs TRBV5-4 and TRBJ1-3, with a weak D call TRBD1 (6 bases). The CDR3 sequence is 15 residues long. CDR1 and CDR2 from the germline V gene are SGHNT and YYREEE (reference sequence). DNA of the CDR3: TGTGCCAGCAGCTGGGCGGGGGCCGGTGGAAACGCCATATATTTT. Residues: CASSWAGAGGNAIYF. The complete variable domain, with remaining parts taken from reference TRBV5-4 and TRBJ1-3, reads ETGVTQSPTHLIKTRGQQVTLRCSSQSGHNTVSWYQQALGQGPQFIFQYYREEENGRGNFPPRFSGLQFPNYSSELNVNALELDDSALYLCASSWAGAGGNAIYFGEGSWLTVV.

With respect to this clonotype: Just one base apart from a much larger clone, this may be a read error. The chain joins TRBV12-3 or TRBV12-4 to TRBJ1-5; TRBD1 is a possible D gene (6 bases). The CDR3 has 15 residues. Written as DNA, the CDR3 is TGTGCCAGCAGTTTATCGGGCAGGGACAATCGGCCCCAGCATTTT. It codes for CASSLSGRDNRPQHF.

This clonotype was counted ten times or more. The V call is TRBV6-2 or TRBV6-3, the J call TRBJ2-3; no firm D call. CDR3 length equals 13 residues. The germline V gene has CDR1 MNHEY and CDR2 SVGEGT. The germline V and J ends were trimmed by 5 bases and 4 bases, with 10 bases remaining between them. CDR3 protein: CASSVTIADTQYF. The DNA for the CDR3 is TGTGCCAGCAGTGTCACAATTGCAGATACGCAGTATTTT.

This clonotype occurred many times. The rearrangement links TRBV12-3 or TRBV12-4 to TRBJ1-1, with a possible D match to TRBD1 (6 bases). V lost 1 base and J 4 bases, leaving 13 bases between the germline ends. There are 15 residues in the CDR3. CDR3 in DNA: TGTGCCAGCAGTTTAGTGATGGGGGCGAGCACTGAAGCTTTCTTT. Translation gives CASSLVMGASTEAFF.

This clonotype has a count of ten or more. This may be a read error, as it is one base from a much larger clone. The chain couples TRBV6-2 or TRBV6-3 to TRBJ1-2; perhaps TRBD1 as D (5 bases). This CDR3 is built from 15 residues. CDR1 and CDR2 (germline): MNHEY, SVGEGT. The CDR3: CASSSMGPANYGYAF. For the CDR3, the DNA is TGTGCCAGCAGTTCAATGGGACCCGCTAACTATGGCTACGCCTTC.

Ten or more counts support this clonotype. The chain recombines TRBV14 with TRBJ1-1; weak D call: TRBD1 (6 bases). CDR3 size: 16 residues. Trimming stripped 0 bases from V and 10 bases from J, with 21 bases between. Germline V lookup: CDR1 SGHDN, CDR2 FVKESK. CDR3 in amino acids: CASSQDYLGHVTRAFF. As DNA, the CDR3 is TGTGCCAGCAGCCAAGACTATCTGGGACACGTTACGCGAGCTTTCTTT. Full variable domain (remainder filled in from reference TRBV14 and TRBJ1-1): EAGVTQFPSHSVIEKGQTVTLRCDPISGHDNLYWYRRVMGKEIKFLLHFVKESKQDESGMPNNRFLAERTGGTYSTLKVQPAELEDSGVYFCASSQDYLGHVTRAFFGQGTRLTVV.

This clonotype was observed many times. The chain joins TRBV14 to TRBJ2-1, with TRBD2 identical over 7 bases. CDR3 size: 15 residues. V trimming: 0 bases; J trimming: 5 bases; junction bases outside the gene matches: 4. Germline V gene lookup returns CDR1 SGHDN and CDR2 FVKESK. CDR3 bases: TGTGCCAGCAGCCAAGAGGTACTAGCGAACAATGAGCAGTTCTTC. The encoded protein is CASSQEVLANNEQFF. Based on the CDR3 plus reference TRBV14 and TRBJ2-1, the full variable domain is EAGVTQFPSHSVIEKGQTVTLRCDPISGHDNLYWYRRVMGKEIKFLLHFVKESKQDESGMPNNRFLAERTGGTYSTLKVQPAELEDSGVYFCASSQEVLANNEQFFGPGTRLTVL.